These T cell receptor beta chains were read from a single sample in a study of cytomegalovirus exposure and HLA in healthy donors. Generated by immunoSEQ multiplex PCR, the TCRdb table keeps only in-frame clones and is missing some. The sample lists around 180,000 clones; around 80% were seen once. Sequenced material: PBMCs. The source of these receptors is a woman in her 50s in good health and CMV-seronegative. CDR3s include the opening cysteine and the closing phenylalanine or tryptophan. Fields, in order: J gene, clone size, V gene, D gene, CDR3 protein, CDR3 DNA. The D gene is left open where the match is weak. The size entry is marked missing in some rows and otherwise reads once, few, many or a size class.

j_gene: TRBJ1-1; abundance: .; v_gene: TRBV30; d_gene: .; CDR3aa: CAWSKGGGAFF; CDR3nt: TGTGCCTGGAGTAAGGGGGGGGGAGCTTTCTTT
j_gene: TRBJ2-5; abundance: once; v_gene: TRBV7-2; d_gene: TRBD2; CDR3aa: CASRDTGGFGTQYF; CDR3nt: TGTGCCAGCAGAGATACGGGGGGTTTTGGGACCCAGTACTTC
j_gene: TRBJ1-6; abundance: .; v_gene: TRBV28; d_gene: .; CDR3aa: CASSLIKELRGSPLHF; CDR3nt: TGTGCCAGCAGTTTAATAAAGGAGCTCAGAGGTTCACCCCTCCACTTT
j_gene: TRBJ2-5; abundance: once; v_gene: TRBV5-6; d_gene: .; CDR3aa: CASSLLKETQYF; CDR3nt: TGTGCCAGCAGTCTTCTAAAAGAGACCCAGTACTTC
j_gene: TRBJ2-7; abundance: .; v_gene: TRBV5-1; d_gene: .; CDR3aa: CASKTQAEGEQYF; CDR3nt: TGCGCCAGCAAGACGCAGGCCGAGGGCGAGCAGTACTTC
j_gene: TRBJ2-5; abundance: once; v_gene: TRBV7-9; d_gene: TRBD2; CDR3aa: CASSLSNSGGAAQYF; CDR3nt: TGTGCCAGCAGCTTATCCAATAGCGGGGGGGCGGCCCAGTACTTC
j_gene: TRBJ2-5; abundance: .; v_gene: TRBV2; d_gene: TRBD1; CDR3aa: CASSEDRGRETQYF; CDR3nt: TGTGCCAGCAGTGAGGACAGGGGGCGAGAGACCCAGTACTTC
j_gene: TRBJ1-3; abundance: few; v_gene: TRBV11-2; d_gene: .; CDR3aa: CASSYASGSGNTIYF; CDR3nt: TGTGCCAGCAGCTACGCCTCCGGTTCTGGAAACACCATATATTTT
j_gene: TRBJ2-1; abundance: .; v_gene: TRBV7-3; d_gene: .; CDR3aa: CASSLALGAGNEQFF; CDR3nt: TGTGCCAGCAGCTTAGCACTGGGTGCGGGCAATGAGCAGTTCTTC
j_gene: TRBJ2-5; abundance: once; v_gene: TRBV7-9; d_gene: .; CDR3aa: CASSLAGGETQYF; CDR3nt: TGTGCCAGCAGCTTAGCAGGGGGAGAGACCCAGTACTTC
j_gene: TRBJ1-1; abundance: .; v_gene: TRBV4-3; d_gene: .; CDR3aa: CASSQDLSGGVEAFF; CDR3nt: TGCGCCAGCAGCCAAGATCTATCGGGGGGCGTTGAAGCTTTCTTT
j_gene: TRBJ2-3; abundance: .; v_gene: TRBV5-4; d_gene: TRBD2; CDR3aa: CASSLAPTSGGLDTQYF; CDR3nt: TGTGCCAGCAGCTTGGCCCCGACTAGCGGGGGCTTAGATACGCAGTATTTT
j_gene: TRBJ1-2; abundance: .; v_gene: TRBV18; d_gene: .; CDR3aa: CASSRDLTGPNYGYTF; CDR3nt: TGTGCCAGCTCACGGGATCTAACAGGGCCAAACTATGGCTACACCTTC
j_gene: TRBJ2-1; abundance: .; v_gene: TRBV5-4; d_gene: TRBD2; CDR3aa: CASSSGTSGGAVNEQFF; CDR3nt: TGTGCCAGCAGCTCCGGGACTAGCGGGGGGGCGGTCAATGAGCAGTTCTTC
j_gene: TRBJ2-1; abundance: .; v_gene: TRBV5-1; d_gene: TRBD2; CDR3aa: CASSLGPAGGLREQFF; CDR3nt: TGCGCCAGCAGCTTGGGCCCAGCGGGGGGGCTACGGGAGCAGTTCTTC
j_gene: TRBJ2-1; abundance: .; v_gene: TRBV10-2; d_gene: TRBD2; CDR3aa: CATGTSDYGEQFF; CDR3nt: TGCGCCACCGGGACTAGCGATTATGGTGAGCAGTTCTTC
j_gene: TRBJ2-1; abundance: .; v_gene: TRBV5-1; d_gene: TRBD2; CDR3aa: CASSWGLAGDYNEQFF; CDR3nt: TGCGCCAGCAGCTGGGGACTAGCGGGAGATTACAATGAGCAGTTCTTC
j_gene: TRBJ1-4; abundance: .; v_gene: TRBV18; d_gene: .; CDR3aa: CASSPDRGEKLFF; CDR3nt: TGTGCCAGCTCACCCGACCGGGGGGAAAAACTGTTTTTT
j_gene: TRBJ2-1; abundance: .; v_gene: TRBV9; d_gene: .; CDR3aa: CASSVEGDSYNEQFF; CDR3nt: TGTGCCAGCAGCGTAGAGGGGGACTCCTACAATGAGCAGTTCTTC
j_gene: TRBJ1-5; abundance: .; v_gene: TRBV5-3; d_gene: TRBD1; CDR3aa: CARSTPHRRDRGNQPQHF; CDR3nt: TGTGCCAGAAGCACACCTCACCGCCGGGACAGGGGCAATCAGCCCCAGCATTTT
j_gene: TRBJ2-7; abundance: .; v_gene: TRBV7-9; d_gene: .; CDR3aa: CASSPRGPYEQYF; CDR3nt: TGTGCCAGCAGCCCCCGTGGCCCCTACGAGCAGTACTTC
j_gene: TRBJ2-5; abundance: few; v_gene: TRBV5-6; d_gene: TRBD2; CDR3aa: CASSRDYPQETQYF; CDR3nt: TGTGCCAGCAGTCGGGACTATCCGCAAGAGACCCAGTACTTC
j_gene: TRBJ2-2; abundance: .; v_gene: TRBV7-9; d_gene: TRBD2; CDR3aa: CASSSSGTGELFF; CDR3nt: TGTGCCAGCAGCTCTAGCGGGACCGGGGAGCTGTTTTTT
j_gene: TRBJ2-7; abundance: .; v_gene: TRBV5-5; d_gene: .; CDR3aa: CASLRAGEKGEQYF; CDR3nt: TGTGCCAGCTTACGGGCAGGGGAAAAGGGCGAGCAGTACTTC
j_gene: TRBJ1-4; abundance: .; v_gene: TRBV18; d_gene: TRBD1; CDR3aa: CASSPLTGPDEKLFF; CDR3nt: TGTGCCAGCTCACCACTGACAGGGCCTGATGAAAAACTGTTTTTT
j_gene: TRBJ1-2; abundance: .; v_gene: TRBV7-7; d_gene: .; CDR3aa: CASSLAGAGIRGYTF; CDR3nt: TGTGCCAGCAGCTTAGCGGGGGCGGGCATCAGGGGCTACACCTTC
j_gene: TRBJ2-7; abundance: .; v_gene: TRBV7-9; d_gene: .; CDR3aa: CASREKEVYEQYF; CDR3nt: TGTGCCAGCAGAGAAAAGGAGGTTTACGAGCAGTACTTC
j_gene: TRBJ2-3; abundance: .; v_gene: TRBV10-1; d_gene: TRBD2; CDR3aa: CASSRDRGLAGVPTDTQYF; CDR3nt: TGCGCCAGCAGCCGGGACAGGGGACTAGCGGGCGTACCGACAGATACGCAGTATTTT
j_gene: TRBJ1-2; abundance: .; v_gene: TRBV4-3; d_gene: TRBD1; CDR3aa: CASRRTGVDGYTF; CDR3nt: TGCGCCAGCAGGCGAACAGGGGTTGATGGCTACACCTTC
j_gene: TRBJ1-2; abundance: .; v_gene: TRBV28; d_gene: TRBD1; CDR3aa: CASTISGGGYGYTF; CDR3nt: TGTGCCAGCACCATTTCAGGGGGCGGGTATGGCTACACCTTC
j_gene: TRBJ2-5; abundance: .; v_gene: TRBV7-9; d_gene: TRBD2; CDR3aa: CASSPTSGRAGQETQYF; CDR3nt: TGTGCCAGCAGCCCGACTAGCGGGAGGGCGGGTCAAGAGACCCAGTACTTC
j_gene: TRBJ1-3; abundance: .; v_gene: TRBV7-2; d_gene: .; CDR3aa: CASTFQGGVGNTIYF; CDR3nt: TGTGCCAGCACTTTCCAAGGCGGGGTTGGAAACACCATATATTTT
j_gene: TRBJ1-5; abundance: .; v_gene: TRBV28; d_gene: TRBD1; CDR3aa: CASSGDRGRVYQPQHF; CDR3nt: TGTGCCAGCAGTGGGGACAGGGGGCGCGTCTACCAGCCCCAGCATTTT
j_gene: TRBJ2-7; abundance: .; v_gene: TRBV30; d_gene: .; CDR3aa: CAWRAGILVEQYF; CDR3nt: TGTGCCTGGAGGGCGGGGATCCTAGTCGAGCAGTACTTC
j_gene: TRBJ2-5; abundance: few; v_gene: TRBV27; d_gene: TRBD2; CDR3aa: CASSSVAGGKETQYF; CDR3nt: TGTGCCAGCAGTTCAGTAGCGGGGGGGAAGGAGACCCAGTACTTC
j_gene: TRBJ2-5; abundance: .; v_gene: TRBV2; d_gene: TRBD2; CDR3aa: CASSLSLAAPRETQYF; CDR3nt: TGTGCCAGCAGTCTATCACTAGCGGCCCCCCGAGAGACCCAGTACTTC
j_gene: TRBJ1-5; abundance: .; v_gene: TRBV28; d_gene: .; CDR3aa: CASSSLLNQPQHF; CDR3nt: TGTGCCAGCAGTTCTCTATTAAATCAGCCCCAGCATTTT
j_gene: TRBJ2-5; abundance: .; v_gene: TRBV28; d_gene: .; CDR3aa: CASRWWGAGETQYF; CDR3nt: TGTGCCAGCAGGTGGTGGGGTGCGGGAGAGACCCAGTACTTC
j_gene: TRBJ2-1; abundance: .; v_gene: TRBV5-4; d_gene: .; CDR3aa: CASSLPRGGEQFF; CDR3nt: TGTGCCAGCAGCTTGCCCAGGGGTGGTGAGCAGTTCTTC
j_gene: TRBJ2-7; abundance: .; v_gene: TRBV6-6; d_gene: .; CDR3aa: CASSIRGSPYEQYF; CDR3nt: TGTGCCAGCAGTATACGCGGGTCCCCCTACGAGCAGTACTTC
j_gene: TRBJ2-3; abundance: .; v_gene: TRBV5-4; d_gene: TRBD2; CDR3aa: CASSLAGGMPLSTDTQYF; CDR3nt: TGTGCCAGCAGCTTGGCCGGGGGGATGCCCCTTAGCACAGATACGCAGTATTTT
j_gene: TRBJ1-1; abundance: few; v_gene: TRBV28; d_gene: TRBD1; CDR3aa: CASSLWGRGLNTEAFF; CDR3nt: TGTGCCAGCAGTTTATGGGGCAGGGGGTTGAACACTGAAGCTTTCTTT